A selection of T cell receptor beta chains follows, all from one sample in a study of human T cells and chemical hapten exposure. Using its own MiXCR run on the RACE reads, TCRdb lists one record per CDR3 protein. The sample lists roughly 200,000 distinct CDR3 sequences; about 20% were seen once. The sequenced sample was whole blood, obtained in connection with sensitization to the hapten diphenylcyclopropenone (DPC). All receptors come from a woman aged 45-65 years with alopecia areata. Some clones in this sample may be carry-over from other donors' samples. The conserved cysteine and the conserved F or W are not part of the CDR3 here. Each record gives: V gene, J gene, CDR3 protein.

v_call: TRBV15
j_call: TRBJ1-3
cdr3_aa: ATRIGGPGNTIY

v_call: TRBV5-1
j_call: TRBJ2-1
cdr3_aa: ASSLDVNQGSYNEQF

v_call: TRBV18
j_call: TRBJ2-1
cdr3_aa: ASSPIAGGPSNEQF

v_call: TRBV15
j_call: TRBJ1-5
cdr3_aa: ATSRDGGGPQH

v_call: TRBV7-2
j_call: TRBJ1-4
cdr3_aa: ASSLTGAVATNEKLF

v_call: TRBV15
j_call: TRBJ1-2
cdr3_aa: ATSRDPTGPYGYT

v_call: TRBV12-3/TRBV12-4
j_call: TRBJ2-1
cdr3_aa: ASIRGGLAGVSYNEQF

v_call: TRBV5-1
j_call: TRBJ2-5
cdr3_aa: ASSAEETQY

v_call: TRBV5-5
j_call: TRBJ2-4
cdr3_aa: ASSFKGDNKNIQY

v_call: TRBV20-1
j_call: TRBJ2-3
cdr3_aa: SATSDSGTDTQY

v_call: TRBV28
j_call: TRBJ1-1
cdr3_aa: ASRYMGQGNTEAF

v_call: TRBV6-5
j_call: TRBJ1-1
cdr3_aa: ASSFPRQGRTEAF

v_call: TRBV27
j_call: TRBJ2-2
cdr3_aa: ASSLQAGELF

v_call: TRBV20-1
j_call: TRBJ1-6
cdr3_aa: SARQESSYNSPLH

v_call: TRBV29-1
j_call: TRBJ2-7
cdr3_aa: SVDGGGEQY

v_call: TRBV2
j_call: TRBJ2-1
cdr3_aa: ARTSAYNEQF